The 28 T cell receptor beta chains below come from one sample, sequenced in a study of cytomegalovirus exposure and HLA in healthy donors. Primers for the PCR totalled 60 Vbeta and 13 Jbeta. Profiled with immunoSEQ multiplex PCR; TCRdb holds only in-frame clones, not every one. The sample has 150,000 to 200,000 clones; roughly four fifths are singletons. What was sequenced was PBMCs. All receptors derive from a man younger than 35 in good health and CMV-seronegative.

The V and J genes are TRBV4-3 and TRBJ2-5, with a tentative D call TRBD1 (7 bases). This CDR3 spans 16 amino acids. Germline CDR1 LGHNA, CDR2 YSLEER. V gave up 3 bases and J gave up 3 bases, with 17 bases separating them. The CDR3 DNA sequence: TGCGCCAGCAGCCAGGACAGGTGGGGAGGAAAAGAGACCCAGTACTTC. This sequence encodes CASSQDRWGGKETQYF.

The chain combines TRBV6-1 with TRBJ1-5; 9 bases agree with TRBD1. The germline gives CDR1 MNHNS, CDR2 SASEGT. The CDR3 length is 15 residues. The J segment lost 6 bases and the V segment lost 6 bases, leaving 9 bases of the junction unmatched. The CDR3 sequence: CASSVGTGNIQPQHF. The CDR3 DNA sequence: TGTGCCAGCAGCGTCGGGACAGGGAACATTCAGCCCCAGCATTTT.

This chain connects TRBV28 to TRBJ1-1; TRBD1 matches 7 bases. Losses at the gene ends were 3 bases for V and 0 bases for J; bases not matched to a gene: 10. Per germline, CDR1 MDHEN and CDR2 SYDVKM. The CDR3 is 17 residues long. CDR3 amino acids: CASSFLRQGRVNTEAFF. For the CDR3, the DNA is TGTGCCAGCAGTTTCCTCAGACAGGGACGGGTGAACACTGAAGCTTTCTTT.

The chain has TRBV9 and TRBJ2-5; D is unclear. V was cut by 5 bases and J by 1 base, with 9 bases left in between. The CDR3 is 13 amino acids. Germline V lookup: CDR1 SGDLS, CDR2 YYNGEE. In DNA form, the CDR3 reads TGTGCCAGCAGTTCCGACATCCAAGAGACCCAGTACTTC. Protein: CASSSDIQETQYF.

The CDR3, as DNA: TGTGCCAGCACCCCACGGGCGGGAGCCCCAGATACGCAGTATTTT. Residues: CASTPRAGAPDTQYF. The chain joins TRBV6-1 to TRBJ2-3; 7 nucleotides align to TRBD2. There are 15 residues in the CDR3. Germline trimming cut 7 bases from V and 4 bases from J; bases unmatched to any gene: 11. Germline V CDR1 and CDR2: MNHNS, SASEGT.

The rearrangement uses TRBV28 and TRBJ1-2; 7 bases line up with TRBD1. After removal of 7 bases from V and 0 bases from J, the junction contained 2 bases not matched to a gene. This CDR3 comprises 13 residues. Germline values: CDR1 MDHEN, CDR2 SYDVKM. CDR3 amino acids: CASITGANYGYTF. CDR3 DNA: TGTGCCAGCATTACAGGGGCTAACTATGGCTACACCTTC.

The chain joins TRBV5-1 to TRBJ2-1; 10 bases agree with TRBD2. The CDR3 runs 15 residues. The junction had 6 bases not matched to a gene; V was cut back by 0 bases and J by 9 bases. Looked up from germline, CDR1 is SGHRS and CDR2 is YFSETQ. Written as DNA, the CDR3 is TGCGCCAGCAGCTTGGCGCTAGCGGGAGTTGTTGAGCAGTTCTTC. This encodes CASSLALAGVVEQFF.

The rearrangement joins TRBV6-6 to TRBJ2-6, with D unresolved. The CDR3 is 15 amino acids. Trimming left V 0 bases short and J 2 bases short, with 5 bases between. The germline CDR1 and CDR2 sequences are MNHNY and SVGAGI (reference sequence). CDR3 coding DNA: TGTGCCAGCAGTTACTCGAGAACTGGGGCCAACGTCCTGACTTTC. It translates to CASSYSRTGANVLTF.

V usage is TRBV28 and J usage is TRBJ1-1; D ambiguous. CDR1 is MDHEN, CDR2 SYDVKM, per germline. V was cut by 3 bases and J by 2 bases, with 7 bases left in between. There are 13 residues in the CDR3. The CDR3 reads CASSFAGNTEAFF. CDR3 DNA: TGTGCCAGCAGTTTCGCCGGTAACACTGAAGCTTTCTTT.

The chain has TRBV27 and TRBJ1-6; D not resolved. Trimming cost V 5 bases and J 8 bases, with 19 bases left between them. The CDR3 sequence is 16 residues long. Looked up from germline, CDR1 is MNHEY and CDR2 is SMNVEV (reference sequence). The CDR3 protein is CASSPITTLIHSPLHF. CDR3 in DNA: TGTGCCAGCAGTCCTATAACCACCCTAATTCATTCACCCCTCCACTTT.

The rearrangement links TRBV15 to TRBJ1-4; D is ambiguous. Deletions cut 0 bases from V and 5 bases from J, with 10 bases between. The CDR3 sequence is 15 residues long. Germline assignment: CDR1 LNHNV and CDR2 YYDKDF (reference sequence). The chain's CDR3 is CATSRDRRVNEKLFF. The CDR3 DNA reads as TGTGCCACCAGCAGAGATAGGAGGGTGAATGAAAAACTGTTTTTT.

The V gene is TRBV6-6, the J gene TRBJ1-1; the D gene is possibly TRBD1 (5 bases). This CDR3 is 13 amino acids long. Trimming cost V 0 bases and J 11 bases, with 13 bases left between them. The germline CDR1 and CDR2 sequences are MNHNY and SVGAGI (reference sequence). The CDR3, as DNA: TGTGCCAGCAGTTACTCATTCGCTCAGGGCGCTTTCTTT. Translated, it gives CASSYSFAQGAFF.

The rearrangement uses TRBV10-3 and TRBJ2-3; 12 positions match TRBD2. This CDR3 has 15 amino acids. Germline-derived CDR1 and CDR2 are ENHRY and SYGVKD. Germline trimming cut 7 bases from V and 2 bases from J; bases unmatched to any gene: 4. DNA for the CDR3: TGTGCCATCACTAGCGGGGGGGCCGCCACAGATACGCAGTATTTT. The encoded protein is CAITSGGAATDTQYF.

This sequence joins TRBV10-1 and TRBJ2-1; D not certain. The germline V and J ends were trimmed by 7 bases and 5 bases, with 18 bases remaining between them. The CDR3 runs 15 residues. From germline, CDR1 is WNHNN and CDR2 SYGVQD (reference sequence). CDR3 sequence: CASITQSHRNNEQFF. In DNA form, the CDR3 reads TGCGCCAGCATTACACAATCCCACAGAAACAATGAGCAGTTCTTC.

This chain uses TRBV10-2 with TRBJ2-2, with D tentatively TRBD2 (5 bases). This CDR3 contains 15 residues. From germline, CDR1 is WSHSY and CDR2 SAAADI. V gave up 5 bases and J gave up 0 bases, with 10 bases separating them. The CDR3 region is CASSLTRSNTGELFF. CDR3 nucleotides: TGCGCCAGCAGTCTTACTAGATCGAACACCGGGGAGCTGTTTTTT.

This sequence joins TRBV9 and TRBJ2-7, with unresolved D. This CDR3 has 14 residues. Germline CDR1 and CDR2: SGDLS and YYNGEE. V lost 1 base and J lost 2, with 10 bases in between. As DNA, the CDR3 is TGTGCCAGCAGCGTAAGTAGCACGACCTACGAGCAGTACTTC. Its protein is CASSVSSTTYEQYF.

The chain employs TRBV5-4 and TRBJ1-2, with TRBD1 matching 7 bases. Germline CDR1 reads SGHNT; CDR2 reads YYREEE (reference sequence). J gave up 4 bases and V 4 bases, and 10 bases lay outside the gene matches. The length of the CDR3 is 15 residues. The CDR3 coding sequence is TGTGCCAGCAGCCCCGGACAGGAGAAGGTCTATGGCTACACCTTC. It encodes CASSPGQEKVYGYTF.

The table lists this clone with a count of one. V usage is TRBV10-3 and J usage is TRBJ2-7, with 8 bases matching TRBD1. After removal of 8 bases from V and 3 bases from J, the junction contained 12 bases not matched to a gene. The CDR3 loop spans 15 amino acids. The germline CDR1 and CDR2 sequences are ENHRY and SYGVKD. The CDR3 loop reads CAIGGDRPPNYEQYF. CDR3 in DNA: TGTGCCATCGGTGGGGACAGGCCGCCAAACTACGAGCAGTACTTC.

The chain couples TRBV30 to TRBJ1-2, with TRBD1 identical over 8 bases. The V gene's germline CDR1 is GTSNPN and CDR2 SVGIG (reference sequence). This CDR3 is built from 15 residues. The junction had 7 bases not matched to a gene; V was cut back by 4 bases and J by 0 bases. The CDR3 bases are TGTGCCTGGACAGGCAGGGGGCTGACTAACTATGGCTACACCTTC. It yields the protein CAWTGRGLTNYGYTF.

CDR3 in DNA: TGTGCCATCAGGAGCGGGGGGGGGCAAGAGACCCAGTACTTC. Encoded protein: CAIRSGGGQETQYF. The chain recombines TRBV10-3 with TRBJ2-5, with 10 bases that match TRBD2. The V and J ends lost 6 bases and 2 bases, in that order; junction bases with no gene match: 3. Germline values: CDR1 ENHRY, CDR2 SYGVKD. This CDR3 has 14 residues.

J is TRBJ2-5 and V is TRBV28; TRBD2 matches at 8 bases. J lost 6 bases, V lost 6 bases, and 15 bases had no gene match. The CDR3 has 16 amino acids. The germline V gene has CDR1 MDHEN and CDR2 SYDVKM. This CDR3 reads CASSPGGSGSMKTQYF. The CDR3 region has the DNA TGTGCCAGCAGCCCGGGTGGAAGCGGGAGTATGAAGACCCAGTACTTC.

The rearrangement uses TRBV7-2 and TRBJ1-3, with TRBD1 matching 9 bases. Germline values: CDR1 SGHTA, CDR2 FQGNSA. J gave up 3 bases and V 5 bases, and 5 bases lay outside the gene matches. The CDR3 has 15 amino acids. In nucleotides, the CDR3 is TGTGCCAGCAGCGGGACAGGGTGGCTTGGAAACACCATATATTTT. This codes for CASSGTGWLGNTIYF.

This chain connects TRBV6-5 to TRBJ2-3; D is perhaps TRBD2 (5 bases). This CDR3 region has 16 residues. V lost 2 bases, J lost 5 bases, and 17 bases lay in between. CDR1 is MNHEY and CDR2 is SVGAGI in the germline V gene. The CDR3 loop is CASSYENRERGDTQYF. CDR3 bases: TGTGCCAGCAGTTACGAAAACCGGGAACGAGGAGATACGCAGTATTTT.

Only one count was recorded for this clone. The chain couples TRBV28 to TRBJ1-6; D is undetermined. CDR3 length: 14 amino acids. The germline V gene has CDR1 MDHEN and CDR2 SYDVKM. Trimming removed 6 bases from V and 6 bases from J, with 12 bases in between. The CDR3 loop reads CASRPARLNSPLHF. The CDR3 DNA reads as TGTGCCAGCAGACCTGCAAGACTTAATTCACCCCTCCACTTT.

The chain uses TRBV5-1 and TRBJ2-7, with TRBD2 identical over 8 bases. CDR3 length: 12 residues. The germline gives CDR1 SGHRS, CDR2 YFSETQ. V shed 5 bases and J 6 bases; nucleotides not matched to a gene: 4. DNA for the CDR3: TGCGCCAGCAGGCCGGGGGGGGGCGAGCAGTACTTC. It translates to CASRPGGGEQYF. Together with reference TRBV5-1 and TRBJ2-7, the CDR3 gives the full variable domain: KAGVTQTPRYLIKTRGQQVTLSCSPISGHRSVSWYQQTPGQGLQFLFEYFSETQRNKGNFPGRFSGRQFSNSRSEMNVSTLELGDSALYLCASRPGGGEQYFGPGTRLTVT.

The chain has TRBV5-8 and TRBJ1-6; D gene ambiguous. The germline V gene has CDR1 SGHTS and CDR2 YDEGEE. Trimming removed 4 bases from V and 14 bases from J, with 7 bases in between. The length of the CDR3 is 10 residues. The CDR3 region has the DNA TGTGCCAGCAGCCCTCAGGCCCTCCACTTT. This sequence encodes CASSPQALHF.

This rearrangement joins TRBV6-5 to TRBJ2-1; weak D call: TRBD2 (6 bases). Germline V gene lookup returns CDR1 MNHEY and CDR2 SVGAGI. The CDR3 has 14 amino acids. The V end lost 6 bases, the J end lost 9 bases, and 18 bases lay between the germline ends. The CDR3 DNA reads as TGTGCCAGCAGGTCCCTCCCTCTAGCGACTGAGCAGTTCTTC. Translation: CASRSLPLATEQFF.

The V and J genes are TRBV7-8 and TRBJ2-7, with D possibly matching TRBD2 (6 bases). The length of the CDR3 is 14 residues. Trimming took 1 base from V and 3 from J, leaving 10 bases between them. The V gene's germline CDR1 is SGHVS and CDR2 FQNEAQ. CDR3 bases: TGTGCCAGCAGCTTAGGGGGACTCGACTACGAGCAGTACTTC. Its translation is CASSLGGLDYEQYF.